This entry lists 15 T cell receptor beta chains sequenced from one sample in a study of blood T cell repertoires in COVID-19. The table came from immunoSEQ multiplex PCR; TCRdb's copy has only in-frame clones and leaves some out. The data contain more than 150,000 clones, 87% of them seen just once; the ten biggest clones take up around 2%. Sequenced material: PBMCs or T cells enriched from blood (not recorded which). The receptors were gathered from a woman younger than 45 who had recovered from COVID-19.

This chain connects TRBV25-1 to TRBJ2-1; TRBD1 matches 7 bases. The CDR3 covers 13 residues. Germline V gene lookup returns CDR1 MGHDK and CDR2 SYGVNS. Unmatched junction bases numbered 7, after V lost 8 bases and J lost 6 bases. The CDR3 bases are TGTGCCAGCGCCAAGACAGGGACCAATGAGCAGTTCTTC. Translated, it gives CASAKTGTNEQFF.

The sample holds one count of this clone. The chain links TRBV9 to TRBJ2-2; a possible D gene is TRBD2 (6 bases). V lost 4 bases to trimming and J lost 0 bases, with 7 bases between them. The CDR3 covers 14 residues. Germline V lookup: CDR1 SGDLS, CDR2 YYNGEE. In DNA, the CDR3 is TGTGCCAGCAGCTGGGACTCGAACACCGGGGAGCTGTTTTTT. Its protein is CASSWDSNTGELFF.

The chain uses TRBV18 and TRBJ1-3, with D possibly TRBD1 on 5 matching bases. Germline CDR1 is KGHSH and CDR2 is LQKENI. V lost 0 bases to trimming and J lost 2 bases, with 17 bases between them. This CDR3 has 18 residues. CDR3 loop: CASSPPRQVAGAGNTIYF. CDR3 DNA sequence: TGTGCCAGCTCACCACCCCGACAAGTTGCGGGGGCTGGAAACACCATATATTTT.

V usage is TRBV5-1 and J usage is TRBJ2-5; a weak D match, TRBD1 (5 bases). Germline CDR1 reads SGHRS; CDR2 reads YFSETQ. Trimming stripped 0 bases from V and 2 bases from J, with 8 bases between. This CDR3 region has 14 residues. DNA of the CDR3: TGCGCCAGCAGCTTGGGACAGAGTCAAGAGACCCAGTACTTC. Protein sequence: CASSLGQSQETQYF.

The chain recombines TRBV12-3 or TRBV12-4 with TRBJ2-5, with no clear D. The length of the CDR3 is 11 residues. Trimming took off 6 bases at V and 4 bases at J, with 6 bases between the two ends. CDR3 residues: CASSHLETQYF. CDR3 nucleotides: TGTGCCAGCAGCCACTTAGAGACCCAGTACTTC.

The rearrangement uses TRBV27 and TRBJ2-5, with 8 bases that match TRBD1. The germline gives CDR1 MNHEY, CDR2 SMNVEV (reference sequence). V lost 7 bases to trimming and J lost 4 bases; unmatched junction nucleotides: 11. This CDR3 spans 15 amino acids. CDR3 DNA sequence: TGTGCCAGCAAATTGAGACAGGGGCTTCTAGAGACCCAGTACTTC. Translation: CASKLRQGLLETQYF.

CDR3 sequence (DNA): TGTGCCAGCAGTCTAAGTCACACCGGGGAGCTGTTTTTT. Translated: CASSLSHTGELFF. V gene TRBV6-2 or TRBV6-3 combines with J gene TRBJ2-2; D is undetermined. Trimming left V 5 bases short and J 3 bases short, with 7 bases between. The CDR3 has 13 amino acids. CDR1 MNHEY and CDR2 SVGEGT come from the germline V gene.

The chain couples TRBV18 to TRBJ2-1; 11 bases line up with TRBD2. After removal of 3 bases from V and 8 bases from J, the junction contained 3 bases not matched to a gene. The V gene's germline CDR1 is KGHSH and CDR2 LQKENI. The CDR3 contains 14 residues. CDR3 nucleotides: TGTGCCAGCTCACCTAGCGGGGGGGCCCATGAGCAGTTCTTC. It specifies CASSPSGGAHEQFF.

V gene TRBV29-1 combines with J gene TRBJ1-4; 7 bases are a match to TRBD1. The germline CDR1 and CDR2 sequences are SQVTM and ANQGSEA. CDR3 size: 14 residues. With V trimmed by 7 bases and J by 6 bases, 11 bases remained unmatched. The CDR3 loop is CSARTGDLYEKLFF. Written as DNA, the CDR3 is TGCAGCGCCCGAACAGGGGACCTATATGAAAAACTGTTTTTT.

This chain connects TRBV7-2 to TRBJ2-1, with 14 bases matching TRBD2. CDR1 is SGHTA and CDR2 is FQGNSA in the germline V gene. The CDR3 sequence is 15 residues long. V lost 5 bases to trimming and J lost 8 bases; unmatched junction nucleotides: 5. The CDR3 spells CASSLGLAGGYEQFF. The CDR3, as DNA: TGTGCCAGCAGCCTTGGACTAGCGGGAGGCTATGAGCAGTTCTTC.

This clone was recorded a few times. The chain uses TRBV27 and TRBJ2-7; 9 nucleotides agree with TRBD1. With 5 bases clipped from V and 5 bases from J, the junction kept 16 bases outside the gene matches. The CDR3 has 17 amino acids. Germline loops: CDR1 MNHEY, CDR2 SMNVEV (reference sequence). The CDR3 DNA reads TGTGCCAGCAGTCCTACCCAGGAGTCGGACAGGGGACACGAGCAGTACTTC. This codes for CASSPTQESDRGHEQYF.

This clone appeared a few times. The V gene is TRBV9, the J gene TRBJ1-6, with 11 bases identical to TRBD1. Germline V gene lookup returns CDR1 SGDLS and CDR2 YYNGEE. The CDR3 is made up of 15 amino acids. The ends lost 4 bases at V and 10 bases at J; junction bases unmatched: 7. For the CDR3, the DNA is TGTGCCAGCAGCCAGATGGGACAGGGGGGATCACCCCTCCACTTT. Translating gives CASSQMGQGGSPLHF. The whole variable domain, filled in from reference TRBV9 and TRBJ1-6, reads DSGVTQTPKHLITATGQRVTLRCSPRSGDLSVYWYQQSLDQGLQFLIQYYNGEERAKGNILERFSAQQFPDLHSELNLSSLELGDSALYFCASSQMGQGGSPLHFGNGTRLTVT.

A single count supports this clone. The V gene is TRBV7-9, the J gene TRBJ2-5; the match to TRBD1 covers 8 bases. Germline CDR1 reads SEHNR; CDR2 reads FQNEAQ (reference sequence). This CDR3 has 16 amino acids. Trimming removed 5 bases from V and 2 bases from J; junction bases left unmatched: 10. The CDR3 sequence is CASSPGQGAPQETQYF. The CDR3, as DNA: TGTGCCAGCAGCCCGGGCCAGGGGGCTCCTCAAGAGACCCAGTACTTC.

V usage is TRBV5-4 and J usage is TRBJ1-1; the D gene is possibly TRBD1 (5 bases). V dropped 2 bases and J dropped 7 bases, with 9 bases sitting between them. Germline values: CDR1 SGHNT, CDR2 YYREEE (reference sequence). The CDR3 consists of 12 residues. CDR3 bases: TGTGCCAGCAGCTTCGTGGGGCTTGAAGCTTTCTTT. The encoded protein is CASSFVGLEAFF.

The CDR3 loop is CASSYTQKQGQPQHF. CDR3 sequence (DNA): TGTGCCAGCAGTTACACCCAGAAACAGGGGCAGCCCCAGCATTTT. The rearrangement uses TRBV6-2 or TRBV6-3 and TRBJ1-5; 7 positions agree with TRBD1. The germline V gene encodes CDR1 MNHEY and CDR2 SVGEGT. V gave up 2 bases and J gave up 7 bases; unmatched junction bases: 8. This CDR3 has 15 residues.